This T cell receptor (beta chain) was captured by sequencing in a study of cytomegalovirus exposure and HLA in healthy donors. Researchers ran the PCR with 60 Vbeta and 13 Jbeta primers. Repertoires were generated with immunoSEQ multiplex PCR, while TCRdb's copy carries only in-frame clones and drops some. Its clone listing holds about 200,000 clones. The CDR3 is made up of 16 amino acids. Germline values: CDR1 GTSNPN, CDR2 SVGIG (reference sequence). V lost 3 bases and J lost 4, with 19 bases in between. This receptor was taken from a girl aged 2-9 years in good health and CMV-seropositive. V gene TRBV30 combines with J gene TRBJ1-5; D perhaps matches TRBD1 (5 bases). Sequencing used PBMCs. This CDR3 is CAWRSGDSETNQPQHF. CDR3 nucleotide sequence: TGTGCCTGGAGATCGGGAGACAGCGAGACGAATCAGCCCCAGCATTTT.